The text below deals with one TCR beta chain. Its antigen is currently not known. No much larger clone exists at a distance of one base, and base qualities are not known. The data belong to a study of T cells after posttransplantation cyclophosphamide (dated by TCRdb to about 2016). With regard to the full study: T cell repertoire reconstitution was tracked by TRB sequencing after myeloablative bone marrow transplantation in which posttransplantation cyclophosphamide was used as GVHD prophylaxis. Samples from roughly 35 PTCy-treated patients, along with samples from about 17 of their related bone marrow donors, underwent antigen receptor sequencing. Blood from every one of the 30 or so PTCy patients who had 1-year posttransplant specimens underwent TRB sequencing. In 3 patients, TRB sequencing was also performed on up to 3 more blood samples taken 2 to 5.2 years after transplant, and in a handful of patients, pretransplant blood was also TRB-sequenced. Because TRA and TRB clonality correlated tightly in some ten samples, later TCR analyses were limited to TRB. Public TRB sequences were compared against a database of over 3,600 sequences linked to responses to pathogens, tumor antigens, self-antigens and alloantigens. Findings and caveats that apply to the study as a whole: The TRB repertoires of T cells infiltrating skin or GI tract showed only limited overlap with the TRB repertoires of T cells in blood. At 1-2 months, donor-recipient similarity was low but rose over the first year, and the later blood repertoires were often dominated by donor CD8+ memory clones. Across under 50 patients, recipient CMV seropositivity and CMV reactivation were highly associated with TRB clonality; PTCy diversity was similar to CNI/methotrexate controls.

The treatment or condition label, read with the paper, signifies: high-dose cyclophosphamide on days +3 and +4 as single-agent GVHD prophylaxis. For conditioning, the PTCy patients got busulfan and fludarabine, then a related or unrelated marrow graft, followed by cyclophosphamide on days +3 and +4. The PTCy-treated patients were drawn from a prospective, multi-institutional clinical trial. Peripheral blood and bone marrow mononuclear cells were isolated by Ficoll-Hypaque density centrifugation and were cryopreserved. CD4+ and CD8+ T cells, including naive and memory subsets, were sorted by FACS on a FACSAria II. Trimmed from V: 7 bases; trimmed from J: 10 bases; junction bases lacking a gene match: 14. The CDR3, from cysteine to phenylalanine, totals 15 residues. CDR3 DNA only is kept here, 45 bases in frame from base 1. The germline V gene (reference sequence) supplies CDR1 SGHAT and CDR2 FQDESV.

TRB sequencing was run on genomic DNA with either the immunoSEQ assay at survey resolution or the hsTCRB kit. From the authors' description of their analysis: The immunoSEQ software handled initial read processing, and the LymphoSeq R package was used for repertoire analyses. Clonality was computed as 1 minus normalized Shannon entropy, and a Gini coefficient was also calculated for each TRB dataset. Phenotypes of unsorted samples were inferred by mapping TRB sequences from sorted subsets of the recipient or donor onto the same recipient's unsorted samples. The immuneACCESS repertoire file appears here via TCRdb, limited to in-frame rearrangements. These files lack a portion of the clones; in checked studies, under half of the deficit traces to unresolved V genes, and the cause of the others is not known. V, J and clone size are those of that table, while D and trimming were read from the DNA. Present in this sample are fewer than 2,000 clones, more than 60% of which were seen just once. Approximately 10% of the sample is taken by the ten largest.

This sequence originates from a female patient in her 60s who received an allogeneic stem cell transplant from an unrelated donor, was CMV-positive, and had acute GVHD only. Where a transplant has occurred, the graft donor may have supplied some of the T cells. This specimen was CD4+ T cells sorted from PBMCs, taken 220 to 250 days after allogeneic stem cell transplant with posttransplant cyclophosphamide. The sequence is built from TRBV11-1 and TRBJ2-1, with 9 bases in between that match TRBD1. This receptor carries the CDR3 CASTVGQGQKGEQFF. The DNA sequence is TGTGCCAGCACCGTCGGACAGGGGCAAAAGGGGGAGCAGTTCTTC. Outside the CDR3, residues come from the reference TRBV11-1 and TRBJ2-1 proteins, so the full variable domain is: EAEVAQSPRYKITEKSQAVAFWCDPISGHATLYWYRQILGQGPELLVQFQDESVVDDSQLPKDRFSAERLKGVDSTLKIQPAELGDSAMYLCASTVGQGQKGEQFFGPGTRLTVL.